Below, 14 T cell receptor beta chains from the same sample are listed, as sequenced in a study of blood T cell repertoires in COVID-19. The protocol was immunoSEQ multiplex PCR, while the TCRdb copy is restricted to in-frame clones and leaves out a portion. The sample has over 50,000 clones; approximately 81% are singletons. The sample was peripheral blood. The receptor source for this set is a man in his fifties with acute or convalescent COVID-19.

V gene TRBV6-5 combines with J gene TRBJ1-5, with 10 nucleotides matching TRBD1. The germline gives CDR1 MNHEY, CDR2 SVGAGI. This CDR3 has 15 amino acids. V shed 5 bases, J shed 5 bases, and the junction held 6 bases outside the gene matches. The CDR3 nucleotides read TGTGCCAGCAGTAGGACAGGGGGAGGTTATCAGCCCCAGCATTTT. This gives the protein CASSRTGGGYQPQHF.

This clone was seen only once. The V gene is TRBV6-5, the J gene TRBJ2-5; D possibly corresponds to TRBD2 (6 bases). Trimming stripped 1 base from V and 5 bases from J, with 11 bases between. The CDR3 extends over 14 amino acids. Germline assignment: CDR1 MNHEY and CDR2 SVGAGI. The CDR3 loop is CASSYLSGSETQYF. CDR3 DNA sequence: TGTGCCAGCAGTTACTTGAGCGGGTCGGAGACCCAGTACTTC.

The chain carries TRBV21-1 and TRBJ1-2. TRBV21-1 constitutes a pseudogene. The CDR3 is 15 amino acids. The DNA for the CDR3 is TGTGCCAGCAGCTTGCGAGGGGGGGCGCAGAATGGCTACACCTTC. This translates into CASSLRGGAQNGYTF.

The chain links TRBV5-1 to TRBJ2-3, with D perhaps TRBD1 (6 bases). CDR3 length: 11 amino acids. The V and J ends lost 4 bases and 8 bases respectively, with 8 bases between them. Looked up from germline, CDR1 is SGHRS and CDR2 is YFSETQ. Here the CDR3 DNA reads TGCGCCAGCAGCGAAGGGGGTACGCAGTATTTT. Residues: CASSEGGTQYF.

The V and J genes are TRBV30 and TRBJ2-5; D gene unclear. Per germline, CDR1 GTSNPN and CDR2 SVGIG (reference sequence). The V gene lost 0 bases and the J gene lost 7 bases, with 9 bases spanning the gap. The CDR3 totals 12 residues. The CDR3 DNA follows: TGTGCCTGGAGTGTAGGCAGGCGGACCCAGTACTTC. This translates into CAWSVGRRTQYF.

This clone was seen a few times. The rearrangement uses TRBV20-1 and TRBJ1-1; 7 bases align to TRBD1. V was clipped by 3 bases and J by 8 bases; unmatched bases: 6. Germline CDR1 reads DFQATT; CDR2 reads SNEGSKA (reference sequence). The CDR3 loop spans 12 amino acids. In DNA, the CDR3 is TGCAGTGCTAGTAAAACAGGGGAAGAAGCTTTCTTT. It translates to CSASKTGEEAFF.

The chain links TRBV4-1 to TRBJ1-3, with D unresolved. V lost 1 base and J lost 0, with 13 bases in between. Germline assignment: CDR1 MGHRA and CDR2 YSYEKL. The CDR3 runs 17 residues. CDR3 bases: TGCGCCAGCAGCCAAGTTCTGACTGGCCTCTCTGGAAACACCATATATTTT. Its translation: CASSQVLTGLSGNTIYF.

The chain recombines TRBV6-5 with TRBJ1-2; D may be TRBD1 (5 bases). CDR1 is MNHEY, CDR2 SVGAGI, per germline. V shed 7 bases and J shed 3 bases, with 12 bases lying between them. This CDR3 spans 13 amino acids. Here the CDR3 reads CASKTELHYGYTF. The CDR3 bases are TGTGCCAGCAAGACAGAACTTCACTATGGCTACACCTTC.

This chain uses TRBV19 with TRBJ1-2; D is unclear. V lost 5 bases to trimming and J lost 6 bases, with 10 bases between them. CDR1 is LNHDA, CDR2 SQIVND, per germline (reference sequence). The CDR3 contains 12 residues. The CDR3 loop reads CASSADSDGYTF. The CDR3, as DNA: TGTGCCAGTAGTGCGGACTCGGATGGCTACACCTTC.

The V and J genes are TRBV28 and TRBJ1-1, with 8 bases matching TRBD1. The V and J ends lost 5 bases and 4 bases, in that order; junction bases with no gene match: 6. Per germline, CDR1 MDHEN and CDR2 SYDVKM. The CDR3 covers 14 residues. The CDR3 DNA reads TGTGCCAGCAGTCTCCCCCAGGGGGCCACTGAAGCTTTCTTT. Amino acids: CASSLPQGATEAFF.

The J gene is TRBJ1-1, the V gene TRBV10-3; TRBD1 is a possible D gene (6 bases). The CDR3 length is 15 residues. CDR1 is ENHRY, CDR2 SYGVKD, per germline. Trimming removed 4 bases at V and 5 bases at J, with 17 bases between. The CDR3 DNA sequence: TGTGCCATCAGTGGTGGGTCAGGGGCTGGAACTGAAGCTTTCTTT. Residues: CAISGGSGAGTEAFF.

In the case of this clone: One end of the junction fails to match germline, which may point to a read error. The CDR3 region is CASRPGSSYEQHF. CDR3 bases: TGTGCCAGCAGACCCGGGTCCTCCTACGAGCAGCACTTC. The rearrangement links TRBV7-9 to TRBJ2-7; D remains ambiguous. Germline CDR1 and CDR2: SEHNR and FQNEAQ (reference sequence). CDR3 size: 13 residues. Full variable domain (remainder filled in from reference TRBV7-9 and TRBJ2-7): DTGVSQNPRHKITKRGQNVTFRCDPISEHNRLYWYRQTLGQGPEFLTYFQNEAQLEKSRLLSDRFSAERPKGSFSTLEIQRTEQGDSAMYLCASRPGSSYEQHFGPGTRLTVT.

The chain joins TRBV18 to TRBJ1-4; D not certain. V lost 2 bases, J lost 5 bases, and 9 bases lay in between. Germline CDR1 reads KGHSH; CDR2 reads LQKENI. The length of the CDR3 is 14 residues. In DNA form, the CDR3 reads TGTGCCAGCTCACCAGGGCAGATGAATGAAAAACTGTTTTTT. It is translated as CASSPGQMNEKLFF.

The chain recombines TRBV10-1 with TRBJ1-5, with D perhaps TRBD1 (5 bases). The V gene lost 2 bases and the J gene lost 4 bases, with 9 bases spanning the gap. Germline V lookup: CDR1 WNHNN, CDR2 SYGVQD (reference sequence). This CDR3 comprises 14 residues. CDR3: CASSEGAPNQPQHF. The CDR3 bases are TGCGCCAGCAGTGAGGGGGCTCCGAATCAGCCCCAGCATTTT.